This T cell receptor beta chain stems from a study of monozygotic twins with inflammatory bowel disease. Findings of the study overall: Especially where disease activity was present, IBD patients had fewer clonotypes in common with others than healthy twins did. Repertoire likeness was no different across concordant and discordant twins, perhaps owing to restricted power.

Eight distinct reactions (per sample) were used to make the cDNA. TCRalpha and TCRbeta cDNA was put through two nested PCRs of approximately 17 and 9 cycles. Using the 5' RACE reads, TCRdb records one entry per CDR3 protein without DNA. This sample's table has 200,000 to 250,000 distinct CDR3 sequences. Of note for this clonotype: Its antigen is not known.

The source of this sequence is a human donor with ulcerative colitis or Crohn's disease, or a healthy co-twin of an affected twin (not recorded which). Sequencing input: blood.

The CDR3 sequence: CATSGSGTGTNEQFF. The chain is built from TRBV24-1 and TRBJ2-1; the D gene TCRdb calls, TRBD1, cannot be checked with no DNA. This CDR3 region has 15 residues. In germline, CDR1 is KGHDR, CDR2 SFDVKD.